This section outlines one T cell receptor beta chain sequence together with its context. This entry comes from a study of blood T cell repertoires in COVID-19. As for the study in general: Acute and convalescent COVID-19 samples came from the United States, Italy and Spain. PBMCs, B-cell-depleted T cells, or T cells were the source of the cDNA or gDNA that made up the material.

Authors' data handling: Using reference gene primer amplification, nucleated cell counts were estimated. Data came from immunoSEQ multiplex PCR; TCRdb stores just in-frame clones and leaves some out. D and trimming come from the DNA, and the V and J calls and clone size come from that table. The repertoire holds roughly 180,000 clones, with around 85% as singletons. CDR1 is MNHEY and CDR2 is SVGEGT in the germline V gene. The CDR3 consists of 15 residues. The trim removed 2 bases at V and 5 bases at J, leaving 7 bases unmatched. The sequencing sample was made of peripheral blood. This clonotype was sampled from a woman aged 55-69 years with acute or convalescent COVID-19. The V and J genes are TRBV6-2 or TRBV6-3 and TRBJ2-5, with 8 bases that match TRBD1. The CDR3 here is CASSYRTGNVETQYF. The CDR3 DNA follows: TGTGCCAGCAGTTACCGGACAGGGAATGTGGAGACCCAGTACTTC.